This TCR beta chain was profiled in a study of OX40 agonist ivuxolimab in advanced cancers. Measured with immunoSEQ multiplex PCR; TCRdb has only the in-frame clones, and not every one. The sample shows about 100,000 clones, around 90% of them seen only once. Points from the study as a whole: There were also nonresponders showing low normalized T-cell clonal expansion.

V lost 4 bases to trimming and J lost 2 bases; unmatched junction nucleotides: 7. There are 17 residues in the CDR3. Germline assignment: CDR1 SGHRS and CDR2 YFSETQ. A single count supports this clone. Its matching antigen is unknown. Sampled blood was obtained at baseline, cycle 4 day 1, and cycle 7 day 1. The origin of this receptor is an adult with an advanced solid tumor such as melanoma, head and neck, liver or kidney cancer. The V gene is TRBV5-1, the J gene TRBJ1-3; 12 nucleotides agree with TRBD1. The sequencing used CD4+ or CD8+ T cells sorted from blood, collected in a trial of the OX40 agonist ivuxolimab. The CDR3 region is CASSPGTGGAPGNTIYF. The CDR3 DNA reads TGCGCCAGCAGCCCTGGGACAGGGGGCGCCCCTGGAAACACCATATATTTT.